The T cell receptor (beta chain) described here comes from a study of cytomegalovirus exposure and HLA in healthy donors. Primers: 60 Vbeta forward and 13 Jbeta reverse. Libraries were prepared by immunoSEQ multiplex PCR; TCRdb keeps only in-frame clonotypes and omits some of them. The data show some 120,000 clones, 75% to 85% seen once. Findings of the study overall: TRBV6-2, TRBV6-3 and some other V segments were unresolvable in 87-base-pair reads. Reported results showed that the classifier diagnosed cytomegalovirus status with high specificity and sensitivity.

Trimming took 2 bases from V and 4 from J; bases not matched to a gene: 4. CDR3 length: 15 residues. Germline loops: CDR1 SGHNT, CDR2 YYREEE (reference sequence). Concerning this clone: What it binds is not known.

The sequence came from a man aged 40-55 years in good health and CMV-seronegative. This rearrangement joins TRBV5-4 to TRBJ2-2, with 8 positions matching TRBD1. The source material was PBMCs. For the CDR3, the DNA is TGTGCCAGCAGCTTCGACAGGGGTACCACCGGGGAGCTGTTTTTT. The encoded protein is CASSFDRGTTGELFF. The complete variable domain, with remaining parts taken from reference TRBV5-4 and TRBJ2-2, reads ETGVTQSPTHLIKTRGQQVTLRCSSQSGHNTVSWYQQALGQGPQFIFQYYREEENGRGNFPPRFSGLQFPNYSSELNVNALELDDSALYLCASSFDRGTTGELFFGEGSRLTVL.